What follows are 32 T cell receptor beta chains derived from one specimen sequenced in a study of lymphopenia after photon versus proton radiotherapy. The table came from immunoSEQ multiplex PCR; TCRdb's copy has only in-frame clones and leaves some out. The sample yields 50,000 to 65,000 clones, roughly 87% seen once. The sequencing here drew on peripheral blood, taken from a patient treated with proton-based radiotherapy. The source is an elderly man with esophageal cancer.

The chain joins TRBV6-5 to TRBJ1-2, with no clear D. Trimming took 2 bases from V and 6 from J, leaving 13 bases between them. The CDR3 spans 14 residues. Germline CDR1 MNHEY, CDR2 SVGAGI. In DNA form, the CDR3 reads TGTGCCAGCAGTTACGGCCCCTGGTGGGATGGCTACACCTTC. It specifies CASSYGPWWDGYTF.

The rearrangement joins TRBV9 to TRBJ1-1; D uncertain. CDR3 size: 13 residues. Germline loops: CDR1 SGDLS, CDR2 YYNGEE. The ends were cut back, 3 bases at V and 4 bases at J, with 10 bases in the middle. The CDR3 nucleotides read TGTGCCAGCAGCGGGCCTTTGGGCACTGAAGCTTTCTTT. Encoded protein: CASSGPLGTEAFF.

The genes are TRBV4-3 and TRBJ1-4; D unresolved. This CDR3 comprises 15 residues. Trimming left V 2 bases short and J 0 bases short, with 7 bases between. Germline lookup yields CDR1 LGHNA and CDR2 YSLEER. CDR3 coding DNA: TGCGCCAGCAGCCAAAATCGTGCAACTAATGAAAAACTGTTTTTT. It translates to CASSQNRATNEKLFF.

This sequence joins TRBV10-1 and TRBJ2-3; the D is unclear. The V end was cut by 3 bases, the J end by 2 bases, with 12 bases between. The germline gives CDR1 WNHNN, CDR2 SYGVQD (reference sequence). The CDR3 is 15 amino acids. DNA of the CDR3: TGCGCCAGCAGTGAACTTGGATCAGCCACAGATACGCAGTATTTT. Its protein product is CASSELGSATDTQYF.

This clone was recorded once. The CDR3, as DNA: TGCAGTGCTTGGCTCCCCTACGAGCAGTACTTC. It translates to CSAWLPYEQYF. This sequence joins TRBV20-1 and TRBJ2-7; D gene uncertain. There are 11 residues in the CDR3. The ends were cut back, 5 bases at V and 2 bases at J, with 7 bases in the middle. The germline CDR1 and CDR2 sequences are DFQATT and SNEGSKA (reference sequence).

The chain combines TRBV28 with TRBJ2-3, with 12 bases matching TRBD1. From germline, CDR1 is MDHEN and CDR2 SYDVKM. CDR3 size: 16 residues. The V and J ends lost 5 bases and 5 bases, in that order; junction bases with no gene match: 8. The CDR3 region has the DNA TGTGCCAGCAGTCCCGTGGGACAGGGGGCGAAAGATACGCAGTATTTT. Protein: CASSPVGQGAKDTQYF.

The rearrangement links TRBV7-9 to TRBJ2-1; 11 bases line up with TRBD2. The CDR3 contains 16 residues. Germline assignment: CDR1 SEHNR and CDR2 FQNEAQ (reference sequence). V dropped 4 bases and J dropped 3; count of bases not matched to a gene: 5. CDR3 loop: CASSSLAGGLYNEQFF. The CDR3 nucleotides are TGTGCCAGCAGCTCCCTAGCGGGAGGACTCTACAATGAGCAGTTCTTC.

The rearrangement joins TRBV15 to TRBJ2-6; D is ambiguous. Germline V gene sequence: CDR1 LNHNV, CDR2 YYDKDF (reference sequence). This CDR3 has 15 residues. V lost 0 bases and J lost 3, with 6 bases in between. The CDR3 region is CATSRDDHGANVLTF. The DNA of the CDR3 is TGTGCCACCAGCAGAGATGACCATGGGGCCAACGTCCTGACTTTC.

The chain has TRBV7-2 and TRBJ2-3, with 7 bases aligning to TRBD1. Germline lookup yields CDR1 SGHTA and CDR2 FQGNSA. J was trimmed by 1 base and V by 5 bases; bases with no gene match: 9. The CDR3 spans 16 residues. CDR3 DNA: TGTGCCAGCAGCCCGAGACAGGGTAGAGGCACAGATACGCAGTATTTT. This gives the protein CASSPRQGRGTDTQYF.

The chain joins TRBV7-3 to TRBJ2-3, with 8 positions matching TRBD2. The CDR3 contains 18 residues. CDR1 is SGHTA, CDR2 FQGTGA, per germline. J was trimmed by 0 bases and V by 4 bases; bases with no gene match: 12. The CDR3 DNA sequence: TGTGCCAGCAGCTCCCCCCTCGCTGTAGCGGGAAGCACAGATACGCAGTATTTT. Its protein product is CASSSPLAVAGSTDTQYF.

The chain carries TRBV6-6 and TRBJ2-7; D perhaps matches TRBD1 (5 bases). Germline lookup yields CDR1 MNHNY and CDR2 SVGAGI (reference sequence). There are 14 residues in the CDR3. Trimming cost V 0 bases and J 7 bases, with 13 bases left between them. The CDR3 DNA is TGTGCCAGCAGTTACTCGCCAGGGCAGAGTGAGCAGTACTTC. It is translated as CASSYSPGQSEQYF.

This chain joins TRBV9 and TRBJ2-7; maybe TRBD1 (6 bases). Deletions cut 4 bases from V and 2 bases from J, with 13 bases between. The germline CDR1 and CDR2 sequences are SGDLS and YYNGEE. The CDR3 runs 14 residues. CDR3 region: CASSSTGHPYEQYF. In nucleotides, the CDR3 is TGTGCCAGCAGCTCAACGGGACACCCCTACGAGCAGTACTTC.

The chain is built from TRBV21-1 and TRBJ2-4; TRBD1, the table's D call, was not compared with the DNA. TRBV21-1 represents a pseudogene. CDR3 size: 13 residues. The CDR3 bases are TGTGCCAGCAGCAAATCAGGCGTGGCCATTCAGTACTTC. This codes for CASSKSGVAIQYF.

The genes are TRBV5-4 and TRBJ1-3; 7 bases map to TRBD1. The CDR3 is made up of 14 amino acids. Germline lookup yields CDR1 SGHNT and CDR2 YYREEE (reference sequence). V was pared by 4 bases and J by 2 bases, with 3 bases of the junction left unmatched. The CDR3, as DNA: TGTGCCAGCAGCGTCACAGGGGCTGGAAACACCATATATTTT. It yields the protein CASSVTGAGNTIYF.

The sample holds one count of this clone. This chain links TRBV30 with TRBJ1-2, with no clear D. In germline, CDR1 is GTSNPN, CDR2 SVGIG (reference sequence). The ends were cut back, 0 bases at V and 6 bases at J, with 8 bases in the middle. The CDR3 sequence is 12 residues long. The CDR3 spells CAWSVSPDGYTF. The CDR3 nucleotides read TGTGCCTGGAGTGTCTCACCTGATGGCTACACCTTC.

The chain uses TRBV11-2 and TRBJ2-1; no definite D call. This CDR3 comprises 13 residues. With 3 bases removed from V and 2 bases from J, the gap between germline ends came to 5 bases. Looked up from germline, CDR1 is SGHAT and CDR2 is FQNNGV. CDR3 coding DNA: TGTGCCAGCAGCTTGACGGCCTACAATGAGCAGTTCTTC. It encodes CASSLTAYNEQFF.

This rearrangement joins TRBV5-1 to TRBJ2-1, with 8 bases matching TRBD1. The CDR3 has 15 amino acids. Germline loops: CDR1 SGHRS, CDR2 YFSETQ. Germline trimming cut 4 bases from V and 6 bases from J; bases unmatched to any gene: 9. The DNA of the CDR3 is TGCGCCAGCAGCCGAACCGGGACAGGAGGCAATGAGCAGTTCTTC. This translates into CASSRTGTGGNEQFF.

The CDR3 region is CASSPELAGGREQYF. The DNA for the CDR3 is TGTGCCAGCAGCCCAGAACTAGCGGGAGGGAGGGAGCAGTACTTC. J is TRBJ2-7 and V is TRBV7-2; TRBD2 matches at 13 bases. V shed 5 bases, J shed 7 bases, and the junction held 8 bases outside the gene matches. Looked up from germline, CDR1 is SGHTA and CDR2 is FQGNSA. The CDR3 runs to 15 residues.

The chain couples TRBV5-4 to TRBJ1-4; D may be TRBD1 (6 bases). The CDR3 has 14 amino acids. CDR1 is SGHNT and CDR2 is YYREEE in the germline V gene (reference sequence). The ends were cut back, 3 bases at V and 5 bases at J, with 11 bases in the middle. The CDR3 loop is CASSSGTRNEKLFF. CDR3 DNA: TGTGCCAGCAGCTCCGGGACAAGAAATGAAAAACTGTTTTTT.

Here the CDR3 DNA reads TGCGCCAGCAACACCGGGACTATCACAGATACGCAGTATTTT. Translating gives CASNTGTITDTQYF. The chain has TRBV5-1 and TRBJ2-3, with 7 bases lining up with TRBD2. The V segment lost 6 bases and the J segment 2 bases; nucleotides outside the gene matches: 6. Germline loops: CDR1 SGHRS, CDR2 YFSETQ. This CDR3 comprises 14 residues.

The rearrangement links TRBV5-4 to TRBJ1-3, with TRBD1 as a possible D gene (6 bases). Germline V lookup: CDR1 SGHNT, CDR2 YYREEE (reference sequence). V was trimmed by 4 bases and J by 0 bases, leaving 14 bases between them. The CDR3 runs 16 residues. This CDR3 is CASSIQQGISGNTIYF. CDR3 bases: TGTGCCAGCAGCATCCAACAGGGCATCTCTGGAAACACCATATATTTT. Full variable domain (remainder filled in from reference TRBV5-4 and TRBJ1-3): ETGVTQSPTHLIKTRGQQVTLRCSSQSGHNTVSWYQQALGQGPQFIFQYYREEENGRGNFPPRFSGLQFPNYSSELNVNALELDDSALYLCASSIQQGISGNTIYFGEGSWLTVV.

This clone was seen a single time. The chain has TRBV5-6 and TRBJ2-4; unclear D gene. The CDR3 sequence is 12 residues long. Germline values: CDR1 SGHDT, CDR2 YYEEEE. Trimming took 0 bases from V and 13 from J, leaving 11 bases between them. The CDR3 is CASSLVGMSQYF. CDR3 DNA sequence: TGTGCCAGCAGCTTGGTTGGGATGTCACAGTACTTC.

This sequence joins TRBV11-3 and TRBJ2-1; 9 bases align to TRBD1. Trimming cost V 5 bases and J 4 bases; bases outside gene matches: 6. CDR1 SGHNT and CDR2 YENEEA come from the germline V gene. The CDR3 covers 15 residues. The CDR3 region is CASSPAGTGYNEQFF. DNA for the CDR3: TGTGCCAGCAGCCCTGCCGGGACAGGGTACAATGAGCAGTTCTTC.

This clone occurred a few times. The rearrangement links TRBV4-1 to TRBJ1-5; the match to TRBD1 covers 7 bases. In germline, CDR1 is MGHRA, CDR2 YSYEKL. With 1 base clipped from V and 4 bases from J, the junction kept 7 bases outside the gene matches. The CDR3 covers 16 residues. The CDR3 loop is CASSQAQSGGNQPQHF. Here the CDR3 DNA reads TGCGCCAGCAGCCAAGCTCAGTCAGGGGGGAATCAGCCCCAGCATTTT.

The chain combines TRBV27 with TRBJ2-1; TRBD1 aligns across 8 bases. V lost 6 bases and J lost 10; bases outside the gene matches: 11. The V gene's germline CDR1 is MNHEY and CDR2 SMNVEV (reference sequence). This CDR3 has 14 amino acids. This CDR3 is CASRASGGAGEQFF. In DNA form, the CDR3 reads TGTGCCAGCAGGGCCTCAGGGGGCGCAGGGGAGCAGTTCTTC.

The J gene is TRBJ1-1, the V gene TRBV7-9; D unclear. Germline-derived CDR1 and CDR2 are SEHNR and FQNEAQ (reference sequence). CDR3 length: 15 amino acids. Deletions cut 1 base from V and 0 bases from J, with 9 bases between. The CDR3 bases are TGTGCCAGCAGCTTAGTAGTGTCAATGAACACTGAAGCTTTCTTT. It is translated as CASSLVVSMNTEAFF.

V gene TRBV10-2 combines with J gene TRBJ1-1, with a possible D match to TRBD1 (6 bases). Germline CDR1 is WSHSY and CDR2 is SAAADI. The CDR3 consists of 17 residues. V gave up 7 bases and J gave up 0 bases, with 21 bases separating them. CDR3 in amino acids: CASNSLLGGALNTEAFF. CDR3 nucleotides: TGCGCCAGCAACTCTCTTCTGGGGGGGGCTCTGAACACTGAAGCTTTCTTT.

The chain combines TRBV6-5 with TRBJ2-5; 7 bases are a match to TRBD1. The junction had 9 bases not matched to a gene; V was cut back by 6 bases and J by 2 bases. The CDR3 totals 15 residues. Germline V CDR1 and CDR2: MNHEY, SVGAGI. The CDR3 region is CASRQTGSGQETQYF. CDR3 DNA sequence: TGTGCCAGCAGACAGACAGGGTCTGGACAAGAGACCCAGTACTTC.

The rearrangement uses TRBV7-2 and TRBJ2-5; 9 bases align to TRBD2. After removal of 5 bases from V and 5 bases from J, the junction contained 18 bases not matched to a gene. The CDR3 spans 18 residues. CDR1 is SGHTA, CDR2 FQGNSA, per germline. CDR3 residues: CASSPGFPLAGEGETQYF. As DNA, the CDR3 is TGTGCCAGCAGCCCCGGTTTCCCCTTAGCGGGAGAGGGGGAGACCCAGTACTTC.

The chain carries TRBV19 and TRBJ2-5; 9 bases agree with TRBD1. The ends lost 1 base at V and 5 bases at J; junction bases unmatched: 2. CDR3 length: 14 amino acids. Germline V gene data show CDR1 as LNHDA and CDR2 as SQIVND (reference sequence). CDR3 in DNA: TGTGCCAGTAGTATAGGTGGGACAGGGGAGACCCAGTACTTC. The encoded protein is CASSIGGTGETQYF.

This clone was found a few times. The chain combines TRBV5-3 with TRBJ1-2; weak D call: TRBD1 (6 bases). TRBV5-3 is known as an ORF, though its function is uncertain. V was cut by 8 bases and J by 4 bases, with 15 bases left in between. CDR3 length equals 13 residues. The CDR3 loop is CASSTGSAYGYTF. CDR3 nucleotide sequence: TGTGCCAGCAGCACAGGGTCTGCCTATGGCTACACCTTC.

The chain employs TRBV5-1 and TRBJ1-4; D might be TRBD1 (5 bases). This CDR3 is built from 14 residues. Trimming removed 2 bases at V and 7 bases at J, with 12 bases between. Germline CDR1 and CDR2: SGHRS and YFSETQ. CDR3 in amino acids: CASSFRRGGEKLFF. CDR3 in DNA: TGCGCCAGCAGCTTTCGGAGGGGAGGTGAAAAACTGTTTTTT.